This T cell receptor (beta chain) was profiled in a study of metastatic and nonmetastatic thyroid tumors. For the study at large: Repertoires were compared across blood and tumor or nodule tissue from malignant and benign thyroid patients. Notes on the study in general: In blood and tumor, TCR beta diversity was reportedly significantly higher in malignant thyroid tumors than in benign nodules.

Thyroid surgery was preceded by no treatment in any patient. At least ten counts were recorded for this clone. The antigen remains undetermined. In germline, CDR1 is PRHDT, CDR2 FYEKMQ (reference sequence). V was pared by 3 bases and J by 9 bases, with 6 bases of the junction left unmatched. This CDR3 region has 15 residues. TCRdb re-called the PCR reads via MiXCR. The profile covers over 20,000 clones, with about 11% appearing a single time and around 7.3% taken by the ten largest. This clonotype originated in a female donor with papillary thyroid cancer or a benign thyroid nodule (not recorded which). Some clones in this sample may be carry-over from other donors' samples. The sequenced sample consisted of blood. The chain couples TRBV13 to TRBJ2-1; 12 positions agree with TRBD2. The CDR3 DNA is TGTGCCAGCAGCTTTTCCTGGACTAGCGGGGCTGAGCAGTTCTTC. This translates into CASSFSWTSGAEQFF.